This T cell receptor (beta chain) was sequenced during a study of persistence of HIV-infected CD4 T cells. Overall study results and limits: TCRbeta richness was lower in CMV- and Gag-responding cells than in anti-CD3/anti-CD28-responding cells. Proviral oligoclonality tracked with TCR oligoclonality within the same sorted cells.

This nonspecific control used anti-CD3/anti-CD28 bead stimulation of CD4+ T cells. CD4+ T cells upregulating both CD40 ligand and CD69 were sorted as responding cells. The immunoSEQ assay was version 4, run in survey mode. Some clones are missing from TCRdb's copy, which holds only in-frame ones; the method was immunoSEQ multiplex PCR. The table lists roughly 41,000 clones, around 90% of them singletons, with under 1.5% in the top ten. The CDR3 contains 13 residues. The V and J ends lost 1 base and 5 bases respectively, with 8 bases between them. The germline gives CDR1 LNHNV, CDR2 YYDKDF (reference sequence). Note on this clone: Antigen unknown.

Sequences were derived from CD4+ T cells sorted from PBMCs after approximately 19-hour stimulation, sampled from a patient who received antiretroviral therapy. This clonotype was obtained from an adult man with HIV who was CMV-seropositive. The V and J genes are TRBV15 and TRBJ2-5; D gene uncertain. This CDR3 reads CATSRGGMETQYF. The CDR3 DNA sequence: TGTGCCACCAGCAGAGGGGGTATGGAGACCCAGTACTTC.